The clone carrying this TCR beta chain was found many times. No antigen is known for it. Ranging in age from roughly 6 to 100, the donors were healthy Caucasian individuals from Russia. RNA extraction gave at least 5.5 micrograms of total RNA per sample. The entry originates in a study of blood T cells in healthy people across ages. Study results and limitations: Relative to aged donors, long-lived donors carried more naive CD4+ cells and displayed higher diversity. Unsorted PBMC material precluded a definitive naive versus antigen-experienced comparison.

Combining a sample-barcoded 5' primer with a J-beta primer mix, a second PCR ran for roughly 7 to 11 cycles. TCRdb independently ran MiXCR on the 5' RACE reads; one entry per CDR3 protein. The profile covers hundreds of thousands of distinct CDR3 sequences, with 32% appearing a single time and 15% taken by the ten largest. The CDR3 is 14 residues long. This rearrangement joins TRBV21-1 to TRBJ1-2; the D call of TRBD1 is as the table states it, not checked on the DNA. TRBV21-1 is termed a pseudogene. The sequencing input was blood. The sequence was obtained from a woman older than 75 in good health. CDR3 nucleotides: TGTGCCAGCAGCAAAGAACAGGGGGACTATGGCTACACCTTC. It yields the protein CASSKEQGDYGYTF.